These 22 T cell receptor beta chains were sequenced from one sample in a study of OX40 agonist ivuxolimab in advanced cancers. This table comes from immunoSEQ multiplex PCR, and its TCRdb copy is limited to in-frame clones, with some not included. The sample holds roughly 71,000 clones, 88% seen once. Sequenced material: CD4+ or CD8+ T cells sorted from blood, taken in a trial of the OX40 agonist ivuxolimab. The receptor set was obtained from an adult with an advanced solid tumor such as melanoma, head and neck, liver or kidney cancer.

The rearrangement uses TRBV4-1 and TRBJ2-7, with D possibly matching TRBD1 (5 bases). Deletions cut 0 bases from V and 2 bases from J, with 11 bases between. Germline CDR1 reads MGHRA; CDR2 reads YSYEKL. The CDR3 sequence is 15 residues long. The CDR3 reads CASSQDQRGPYEQYF. The DNA of the CDR3 is TGCGCCAGCAGCCAAGATCAAAGGGGCCCCTACGAGCAGTACTTC.

The chain uses TRBV7-2 and TRBJ1-2; the D is unclear. Looked up from germline, CDR1 is SGHTA and CDR2 is FQGNSA. With 5 bases removed from V and 3 bases from J, the gap between germline ends came to 7 bases. This CDR3 contains 12 residues. This CDR3 reads CASSMTDYGYTF. DNA of the CDR3: TGTGCCAGCAGCATGACTGACTATGGCTACACCTTC.

This chain uses TRBV7-9 with TRBJ2-1; D unresolved. Germline V gene sequence: CDR1 SEHNR, CDR2 FQNEAQ (reference sequence). The CDR3 contains 14 residues. V shed 7 bases and J shed 3 bases, with 13 bases lying between them. The CDR3 reads CASKAGPIYNEQFF. The CDR3 DNA follows: TGTGCCAGCAAGGCCGGGCCAATCTACAATGAGCAGTTCTTC.

The chain carries TRBV7-9 and TRBJ2-7, with a possible D match to TRBD2 (7 bases). CDR3 length: 15 amino acids. The germline V gene encodes CDR1 SEHNR and CDR2 FQNEAQ (reference sequence). V lost 5 bases, J lost 4 bases, and 18 bases lay in between. CDR3 loop: CASSQGGLREYEQYF. The CDR3 nucleotides read TGTGCCAGCAGCCAAGGGGGACTACGAGAGTACGAGCAGTACTTC.

This chain uses TRBV12-5 with TRBJ1-3, with a weak D call TRBD1 (5 bases). CDR1 is LGHNT and CDR2 is FRNRAP in the germline V gene. The CDR3 totals 17 residues. Trimming took off 1 base at V and 2 bases at J, with 15 bases between the two ends. The CDR3 region has the DNA TGTGCTAGTGGTTTGGACGGGGTCCCGGGACCTGGAAACACCATATATTTT. It is translated as CASGLDGVPGPGNTIYF.

CDR3 protein: CASSRGPEQYF. As DNA, the CDR3 is TGTGCCAGCAGTCGAGGTCCCGAGCAGTACTTC. J is TRBJ2-5 and V is TRBV27; D is uncertain. The end of the DNA is better explained by TRBJ2-7, so the J call may be wrong. The length of the CDR3 is 11 residues. Per germline, CDR1 MNHEY and CDR2 SMNVEV (reference sequence).

Here the CDR3 DNA reads TGTGCCAGCAGTTCTTCCGACAGGGCTGGCTACACCTTC. This encodes CASSSSDRAGYTF. V usage is TRBV28 and J usage is TRBJ1-2, with TRBD1 matching 7 bases. The V gene end was trimmed by 4 bases and the J gene end by 7 bases; junction bases not matched to a gene: 6. This CDR3 is built from 13 residues. The germline CDR1 and CDR2 sequences are MDHEN and SYDVKM.

In its sample, this clone was seen once. The chain combines TRBV7-3 with TRBJ2-7; 7 nucleotides line up with TRBD2. Per the germline V gene, CDR1 is SGHTA and CDR2 is FQGTGA. This CDR3 comprises 15 residues. J lost 0 bases, V lost 2 bases, and 4 bases had no gene match. CDR3 loop: CASSLQRGYSYEQYF. CDR3 coding DNA: TGTGCCAGCAGCTTACAGCGGGGTTACTCCTACGAGCAGTACTTC.

The gene calls are TRBV2 and TRBJ2-1, with 9 nucleotides matching TRBD1. J was trimmed by 3 bases and V by 4 bases; bases with no gene match: 4. This CDR3 contains 15 residues. CDR1 is SNHLY, CDR2 FYNNEI, per germline. CDR3 nucleotides: TGTGCCAGCAGTGGGGGACAGGGAGGCTACAATGAGCAGTTCTTC. Translating it yields CASSGGQGGYNEQFF.

The V call is TRBV5-5, the J call TRBJ2-7; D is undetermined. The germline V and J ends were trimmed by 4 bases and 3 bases, with 14 bases remaining between them. The CDR3 length is 14 residues. The V gene's germline CDR1 is SGHKS and CDR2 YYEKEE (reference sequence). CDR3 sequence (DNA): TGTGCCAGCAGCCGCGGAACCCCAGGCTACGAGCAGTACTTC. Translation: CASSRGTPGYEQYF.

This chain links TRBV28 with TRBJ2-1, with D maybe TRBD2 (5 bases). In germline, CDR1 is MDHEN, CDR2 SYDVKM. V was cut by 10 bases and J by 8 bases, with 18 bases left in between. This CDR3 contains 13 residues. CDR3 nucleotide sequence: TGTGCCATCAATTCGAGGGTCGGCGATGAGCAGTTCTTC. Protein product: CAINSRVGDEQFF.

This clone showed up just once. V gene TRBV5-6 combines with J gene TRBJ2-1, with D tentatively TRBD2 (5 bases). This CDR3 has 15 amino acids. Germline assignment: CDR1 SGHDT and CDR2 YYEEEE. With 1 base removed from V and 7 bases from J, the gap between germline ends came to 15 bases. The CDR3: CASSLLASSGNEQFF. The CDR3 nucleotides read TGTGCCAGCAGCTTGTTAGCTAGCTCGGGGAATGAGCAGTTCTTC.

V usage is TRBV19 and J usage is TRBJ2-1; D unclear. The CDR3 is 15 amino acids. Germline V lookup: CDR1 LNHDA, CDR2 SQIVND (reference sequence). The germline V and J ends were trimmed by 7 bases and 6 bases, with 19 bases remaining between them. The DNA for the CDR3 is TGTGCCAGTAACCCGGCCCGCGTCCTTCCCAATGAGCAGTTCTTC. Its protein product is CASNPARVLPNEQFF.

CDR3 DNA: TGTGCCAGCGTTAGGGGGGGGAACACTGAAGCTTTCTTT. It specifies CASVRGGNTEAFF. This chain links TRBV28 with TRBJ1-1, with D perhaps TRBD1 (6 bases). The CDR3 covers 13 residues. CDR1 is MDHEN, CDR2 SYDVKM, per germline. Trimming took 8 bases from V and 1 from J, leaving 11 bases between them.

This rearrangement joins TRBV7-3 to TRBJ2-2; TRBD2 matches 10 bases. Germline V gene sequence: CDR1 SGHTA, CDR2 FQGTGA. J lost 4 bases, V lost 2 bases, and 4 bases had no gene match. The CDR3 contains 16 residues. CDR3 sequence (DNA): TGTGCCAGCAGCTTATCGCGGACTAGCGGCACCGGGGAGCTGTTTTTT. Translation gives CASSLSRTSGTGELFF.

The CDR3 is CASRGGTFGNTIYF. CDR3 DNA sequence: TGTGCCAGCAGAGGCGGGACATTTGGAAACACCATATATTTT. The chain uses TRBV28 and TRBJ1-3, with D tentatively TRBD1 (6 bases). Trimming took 6 bases from V and 3 from J, leaving 12 bases between them. The CDR3 extends over 14 amino acids. Germline loops: CDR1 MDHEN, CDR2 SYDVKM.

This clone was counted between two and nine times. The chain carries TRBV5-5 and TRBJ2-7; a weak D match, TRBD2 (5 bases). Germline CDR1 is SGHKS and CDR2 is YYEKEE (reference sequence). CDR3 length: 13 amino acids. The ends were cut back, 1 base at V and 7 bases at J, with 12 bases in the middle. The CDR3 loop reads CASSLSWWEEQYF. CDR3 nucleotide sequence: TGTGCCAGCAGCTTGAGTTGGTGGGAGGAGCAGTACTTC.

There are a few counts of this clone. The rearrangement uses TRBV10-3 and TRBJ2-7; unclear D gene. The V and J ends lost 6 bases and 2 bases respectively, with 5 bases between them. The CDR3 covers 11 residues. CDR1 and CDR2 from the germline V gene are ENHRY and SYGVKD. The CDR3 DNA reads TGTGCCATCAGGGATACCTACGAGCAGTACTTC. This translates into CAIRDTYEQYF.

The CDR3 reads CASSLVGQQQETQYF. CDR3 bases: TGTGCCAGCAGCTTAGTAGGACAGCAACAAGAGACCCAGTACTTC. This chain uses TRBV11-2 with TRBJ2-5; possibly TRBD1 for D (6 bases). Per the germline V gene, CDR1 is SGHAT and CDR2 is FQNNGV. V was pared by 1 base and J by 2 bases, with 11 bases between. The length of the CDR3 is 15 residues.

The chain employs TRBV28 and TRBJ1-1; TRBD1 matches at 7 bases. V shed 6 bases, J shed 1 base, and the junction held 5 bases outside the gene matches. Germline values: CDR1 MDHEN, CDR2 SYDVKM. The CDR3 length is 14 residues. The CDR3 loop is CASSLGGSNTEAFF. The CDR3 DNA is TGTGCCAGCAGCCTAGGGGGCTCGAACACTGAAGCTTTCTTT.

This clone was counted once. The same CDR3 can be traced to other DNA sequences in this sample. The chain employs TRBV28 and TRBJ1-5; no reliable D call. The CDR3 is 15 amino acids. Germline values: CDR1 MDHEN, CDR2 SYDVKM. Trimming took off 2 bases at V and 4 bases at J, with 12 bases between the two ends. This CDR3 is CASSLGGRRNQPQHF. DNA for the CDR3: TGTGCCAGCAGTTTAGGTGGCCGTCGAAATCAGCCCCAGCATTTT. Variable domain in full (rest from reference TRBV28 and TRBJ1-5): DVKVTQSSRYLVKRTGEKVFLECVQDMDHENMFWYRQDPGLGLRLIYFSYDVKMKEKGDIPEGYSVSREKKERFSLILESASTNQTSMYLCASSLGGRRNQPQHFGDGTRLSIL.

The gene calls are TRBV5-6 and TRBJ1-2; D remains unclear. The length of the CDR3 is 13 residues. With 0 bases removed from V and 8 bases from J, the gap between germline ends came to 11 bases. CDR1 is SGHDT and CDR2 is YYEEEE in the germline V gene. The DNA of the CDR3 is TGTGCCAGCAGCTTGGACAGCTATGGAGGCTACACCTTC. Residues: CASSLDSYGGYTF.